One and the same sample provided the 11 T cell receptor beta chains below, sequenced in a study of shared clonotypes between healthy human individuals. Only in-frame clones appear in the TCRdb table, and some are missing; sequencing was by immunoSEQ multiplex PCR. The data contain about a million clones, roughly 80% of them singletons. Sequencing was done on a sample of memory CD4+ T cells from PBMCs. Subset noted: CD45RA-negative fraction. Receptors originate from a man between 18 and 29 years old in good health. Some clones in this sample may be carry-over from other donors' samples.

Comment on this clone: Within the sample, other DNA sequences also encode this same CDR3. The chain has TRBV5-1 and TRBJ2-5; 12 bases fit TRBD1. The germline CDR1 and CDR2 sequences are SGHRS and YFSETQ. After removal of 3 bases from V and 5 bases from J, the junction contained 8 bases not matched to a gene. The CDR3 runs 16 residues. This CDR3 reads CASSWGTGGFQETQYF. DNA of the CDR3: TGCGCCAGCAGCTGGGGGACAGGGGGCTTTCAGGAGACCCAGTACTTC.

The chain couples TRBV19 to TRBJ1-2, with D perhaps matching TRBD1 (6 bases). Looked up from germline, CDR1 is LNHDA and CDR2 is SQIVND (reference sequence). The V and J ends lost 6 bases and 2 bases respectively, with 13 bases between them. CDR3 length: 14 amino acids. This CDR3 is CASSPRGANYGYTF. CDR3 nucleotides: TGTGCCAGTAGCCCTCGGGGGGCGAACTATGGCTACACCTTC.

The genes are TRBV5-4 and TRBJ2-2; D not certain. The CDR3 has 13 residues. CDR1 SGHNT and CDR2 YYREEE come from the germline V gene (reference sequence). Deletions cut 4 bases from V and 5 bases from J, with 9 bases between. DNA for the CDR3: TGTGCCAGCAGCCCGATACGTACCGGGGAGCTGTTTTTT. Residues: CASSPIRTGELFF.

This chain joins TRBV7-9 and TRBJ2-1, with D perhaps TRBD1 or TRBD2 (5 bases each). The CDR3 runs 15 residues. The V gene's germline CDR1 is SEHNR and CDR2 FQNEAQ (reference sequence). V was cut by 5 bases and J by 0 bases, with 11 bases left in between. The CDR3 nucleotides are TGTGCCAGCAGCCGAGGGGAGAGCTCCTACAATGAGCAGTTCTTC. Translated: CASSRGESSYNEQFF.

The rearrangement joins TRBV6-6 to TRBJ1-5; D is ambiguous. The CDR3 loop spans 14 amino acids. From germline, CDR1 is MNHNY and CDR2 SVGAGI (reference sequence). V lost 7 bases, J lost 0 bases, and 10 bases lay in between. The CDR3: CASIGSYSNQPQHF. CDR3 in DNA: TGTGCCAGCATAGGGTCCTATAGCAATCAGCCCCAGCATTTT.

The genes are TRBV7-9 and TRBJ2-7; the D gene is possibly TRBD1 (6 bases). CDR3 length: 15 residues. V was pared by 0 bases and J by 3 bases, with 12 bases between. CDR1 and CDR2 (germline): SEHNR, FQNEAQ (reference sequence). CDR3 in amino acids: CASSLAAGQSYEQYF. CDR3 nucleotide sequence: TGTGCCAGCAGCTTAGCCGCCGGACAGAGCTACGAGCAGTACTTC.

This clone was observed a single time. The chain combines TRBV6-1 with TRBJ1-5; D gene ambiguous. The CDR3 consists of 15 residues. Trimming pared 4 bases from V and 6 bases from J, leaving 16 bases between. CDR1 is MNHNS and CDR2 is SASEGT in the germline V gene. The CDR3 here is CASSATTRATQPQHF. CDR3 in DNA: TGTGCCAGCAGTGCCACCACACGGGCCACTCAGCCCCAGCATTTT.

V gene TRBV7-2 combines with J gene TRBJ1-4, with 12 bases that match TRBD1. The trim removed 2 bases at V and 3 bases at J, leaving 4 bases unmatched. Germline lookup yields CDR1 SGHTA and CDR2 FQGNSA. The CDR3 runs 17 residues. The CDR3 bases are TGTGCCAGCAGCTTAAGGGGACAGGGGGCGCCTAATGAAAAACTGTTTTTT. Translated, it gives CASSLRGQGAPNEKLFF.

This clone has a single count. The chain couples TRBV2 to TRBJ2-2, with a possible D match to TRBD2 (5 bases). Looked up from germline, CDR1 is SNHLY and CDR2 is FYNNEI. The V gene lost 6 bases and the J gene lost 1 base, with 9 bases spanning the gap. The CDR3 loop spans 14 amino acids. The CDR3 nucleotides read TGTGCCAGCAGGGAGGAGATGAACACCGGGGAGCTGTTTTTT. Its protein product is CASREEMNTGELFF.

The rearrangement uses TRBV4-3 and TRBJ2-5, with no clear D. Germline values: CDR1 LGHNA, CDR2 YSLEER. The CDR3 is made up of 16 amino acids. With 0 bases removed from V and 2 bases from J, the gap between germline ends came to 13 bases. CDR3 sequence reads: CASSQDHRGRQETQYF. The CDR3 DNA reads TGCGCCAGCAGCCAAGATCACCGAGGCAGGCAAGAGACCCAGTACTTC.

This clone was seen a few times. The rearrangement links TRBV7-6 to TRBJ2-7; perhaps TRBD1 as D (6 bases). Per germline, CDR1 SGHVS and CDR2 FNYEAQ. CDR3 length: 13 residues. The V and J ends lost 5 bases and 3 bases respectively, with 11 bases between them. As DNA, the CDR3 is TGTGCCAGCAGCCCAGTAGGGGGCTACGAGCAGTACTTC. The encoded protein is CASSPVGGYEQYF.